This entry lists 2 T cell receptor beta chains sequenced from one sample in a study of tissue T cells after allogeneic stem cell transplantation. Time point denoted: mouse harvest day 7 after allogeneic transplant. Mouse grafts combined 10^7 T-cell-depleted bone marrow cells with 10^6 splenic CD5+ T cells. Sequencing used immunoSEQ multiplex PCR; TCRdb keeps in-frame clones, though not all of them. Counted here are about 8,700 clones, 35% to 50% occurring once; the ten biggest clones make up 1.3% to 1.5%. Sequences were obtained from skin. These receptors came from a female BALB/c mouse given C57BL/6 T cells with graft-versus-host disease after an allogeneic hematopoietic cell transplant.

Note on this clone: Genes and germline are mouse. Coverage ceases 1 residue before the CDR3 finishes, and the germline J gene fills in the end. The chain is built from TRBV5 and TRBJ2-7; TRBD2 agrees at 8 bases. There are 14 residues in the CDR3. V lost 0 bases and J lost 2; bases outside the gene matches: 0. CDR1 is LGHNA, CDR2 YNLKQL, per germline (reference sequence). The CDR3: CASSQDWGAYEQYF. The sequenced part of the CDR3 DNA is TGTGCCAGCAGCCAAGACTGGGGGGCCTATGAACAGTAC.

In its sample, this clone was seen a few times. Here the gene names and germline are mouse. The CDR3 goes on 1 residue after the read ends, and that part is filled in from the germline J gene. The chain employs TRBV5 and TRBJ2-7; D is unclear. This CDR3 has 11 amino acids. Germline loops: CDR1 LGHNA, CDR2 YNLKQL (reference sequence). The V gene lost 0 bases and the J gene lost 5 bases, with 2 bases spanning the gap. The CDR3 bases that were read are TGTGCCAGCAGCCAAGACCATGAACAGTAC. Translating gives CASSQDHEQY. The whole CDR3 is CASSQDHEQYF.